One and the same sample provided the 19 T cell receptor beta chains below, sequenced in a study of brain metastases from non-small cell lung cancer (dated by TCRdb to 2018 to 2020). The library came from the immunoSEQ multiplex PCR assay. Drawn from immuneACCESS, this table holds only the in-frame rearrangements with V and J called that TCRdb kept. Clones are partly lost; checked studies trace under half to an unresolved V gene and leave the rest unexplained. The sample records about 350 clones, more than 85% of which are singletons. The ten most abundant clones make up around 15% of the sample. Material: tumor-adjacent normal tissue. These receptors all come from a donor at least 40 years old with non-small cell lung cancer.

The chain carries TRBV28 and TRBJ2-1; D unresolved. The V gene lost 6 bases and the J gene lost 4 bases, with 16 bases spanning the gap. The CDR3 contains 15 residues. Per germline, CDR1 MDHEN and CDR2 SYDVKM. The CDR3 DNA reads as TGTGCCAGCAGCCCTTTTCAACGAGGATACAATGAGCAGTTCTTC. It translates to CASSPFQRGYNEQFF.

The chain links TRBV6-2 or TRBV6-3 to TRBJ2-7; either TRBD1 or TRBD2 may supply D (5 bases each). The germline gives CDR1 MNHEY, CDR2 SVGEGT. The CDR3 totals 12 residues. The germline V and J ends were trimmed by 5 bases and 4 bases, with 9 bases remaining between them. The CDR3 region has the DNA TGTGCCAGCAGTAACTGGGGGTACGAGCAGTACTTC. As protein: CASSNWGYEQYF.

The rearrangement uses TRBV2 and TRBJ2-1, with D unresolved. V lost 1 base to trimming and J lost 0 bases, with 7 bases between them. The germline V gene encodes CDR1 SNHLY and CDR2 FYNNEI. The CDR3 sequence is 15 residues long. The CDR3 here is CASSEDGSSYNEQFF. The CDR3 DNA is TGTGCCAGCAGTGAAGACGGAAGCTCCTACAATGAGCAGTTCTTC.

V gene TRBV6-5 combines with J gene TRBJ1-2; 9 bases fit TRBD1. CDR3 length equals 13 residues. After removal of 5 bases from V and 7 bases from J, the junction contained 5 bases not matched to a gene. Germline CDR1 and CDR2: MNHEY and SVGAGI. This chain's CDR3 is CASSNWTGVGYTF. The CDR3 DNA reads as TGTGCCAGCAGTAATTGGACAGGGGTTGGCTACACCTTC.

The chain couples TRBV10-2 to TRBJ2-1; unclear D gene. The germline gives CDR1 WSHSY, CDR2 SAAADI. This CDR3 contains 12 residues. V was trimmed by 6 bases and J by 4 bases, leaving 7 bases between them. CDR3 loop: CASRDPYNEQFF. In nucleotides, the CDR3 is TGCGCCAGCAGGGACCCATACAATGAGCAGTTCTTC.

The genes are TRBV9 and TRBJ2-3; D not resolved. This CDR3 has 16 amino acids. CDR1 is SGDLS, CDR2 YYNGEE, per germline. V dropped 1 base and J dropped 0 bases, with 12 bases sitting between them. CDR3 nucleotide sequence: TGTGCCAGCAGCGTAAGTACAGTGTCTAGCACAGATACGCAGTATTTT. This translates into CASSVSTVSSTDTQYF.

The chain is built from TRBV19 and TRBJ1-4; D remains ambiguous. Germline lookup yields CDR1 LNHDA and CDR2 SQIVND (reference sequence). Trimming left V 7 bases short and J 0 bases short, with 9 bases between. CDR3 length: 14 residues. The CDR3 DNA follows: TGTGCCAGTACCAAAGGCACAACTAATGAAAAACTGTTTTTT. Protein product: CASTKGTTNEKLFF. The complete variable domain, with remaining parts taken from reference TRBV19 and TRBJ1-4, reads DGGITQSPKYLFRKEGQNVTLSCEQNLNHDAMYWYRQDPGQGLRLIYYSQIVNDFQKGDIAEGYSVSREKKESFPLTVTSAQKNPTAFYLCASTKGTTNEKLFFGSGTQLSVL.

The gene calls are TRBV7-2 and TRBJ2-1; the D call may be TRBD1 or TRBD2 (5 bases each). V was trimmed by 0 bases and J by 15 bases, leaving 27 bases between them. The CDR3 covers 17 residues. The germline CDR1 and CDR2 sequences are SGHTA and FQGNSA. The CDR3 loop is CASSLARNTMSRAGRFF. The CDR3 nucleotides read TGTGCCAGCAGCTTAGCGCGGAACACAATGAGCAGGGCGGGCAGGTTCTTC.

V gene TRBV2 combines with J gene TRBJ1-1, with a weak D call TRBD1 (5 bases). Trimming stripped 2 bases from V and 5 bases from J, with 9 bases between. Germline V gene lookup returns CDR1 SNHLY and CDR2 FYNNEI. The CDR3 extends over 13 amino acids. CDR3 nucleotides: TGTGCCAGCAGTGAAAACTGGGGGACTGAAGCTTTCTTT. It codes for CASSENWGTEAFF.

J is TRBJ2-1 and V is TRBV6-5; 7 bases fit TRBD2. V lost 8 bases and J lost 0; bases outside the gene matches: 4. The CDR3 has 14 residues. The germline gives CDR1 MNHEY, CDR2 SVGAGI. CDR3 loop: CASRGGSSYNEQFF. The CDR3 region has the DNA TGTGCCAGCCGCGGGGGAAGCTCCTACAATGAGCAGTTCTTC.

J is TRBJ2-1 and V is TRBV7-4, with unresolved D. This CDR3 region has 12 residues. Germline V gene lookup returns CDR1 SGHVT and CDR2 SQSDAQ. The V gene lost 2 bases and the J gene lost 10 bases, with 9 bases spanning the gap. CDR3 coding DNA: TGTGCCAGCAGCTTATTCGGAGCGGAGCAGTTCTTC. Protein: CASSLFGAEQFF.

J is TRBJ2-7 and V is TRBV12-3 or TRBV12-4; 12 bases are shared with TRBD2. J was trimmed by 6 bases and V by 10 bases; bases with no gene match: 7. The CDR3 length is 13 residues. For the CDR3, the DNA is TGTGCCACCAAGACTAGCGGGAGTGGCGAGCAGTACTTC. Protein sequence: CATKTSGSGEQYF.

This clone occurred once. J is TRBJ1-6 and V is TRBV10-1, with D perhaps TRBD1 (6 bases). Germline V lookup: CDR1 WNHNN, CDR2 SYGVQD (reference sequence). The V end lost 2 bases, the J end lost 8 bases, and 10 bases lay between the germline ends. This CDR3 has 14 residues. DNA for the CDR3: TGCGCCAGCAGTGAGGGACAGCCGGATTCACCCCTCCACTTT. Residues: CASSEGQPDSPLHF.

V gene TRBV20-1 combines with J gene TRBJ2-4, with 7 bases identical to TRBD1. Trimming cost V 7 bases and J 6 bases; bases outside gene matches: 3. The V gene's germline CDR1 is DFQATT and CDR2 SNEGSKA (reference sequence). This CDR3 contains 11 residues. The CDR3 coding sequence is TGCAGTGTCCCAGGGGGAAACATTCAGTACTTC. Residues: CSVPGGNIQYF.

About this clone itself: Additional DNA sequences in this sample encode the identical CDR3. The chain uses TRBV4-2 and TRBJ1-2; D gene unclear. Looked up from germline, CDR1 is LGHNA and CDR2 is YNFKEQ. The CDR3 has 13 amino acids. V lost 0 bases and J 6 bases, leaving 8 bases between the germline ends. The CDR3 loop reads CASSQEAVDGYTF. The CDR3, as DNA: TGTGCCAGCAGCCAAGAGGCAGTGGATGGCTACACCTTC.

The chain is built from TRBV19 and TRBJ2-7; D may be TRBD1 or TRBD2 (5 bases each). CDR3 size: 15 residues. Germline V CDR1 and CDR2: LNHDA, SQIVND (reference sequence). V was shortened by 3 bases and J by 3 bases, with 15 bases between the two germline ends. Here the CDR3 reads CASSIGAGEVYEQYF. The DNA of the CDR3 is TGTGCCAGTAGTATCGGGGCTGGGGAAGTCTACGAGCAGTACTTC.

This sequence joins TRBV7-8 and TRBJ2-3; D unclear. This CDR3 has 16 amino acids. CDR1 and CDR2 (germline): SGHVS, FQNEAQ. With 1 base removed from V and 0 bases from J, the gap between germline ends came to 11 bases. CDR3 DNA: TGTGCCAGCAGCTTAGGGGGTCGTGCTAGCACAGATACGCAGTATTTT. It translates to CASSLGGRASTDTQYF. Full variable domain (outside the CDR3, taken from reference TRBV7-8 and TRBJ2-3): GAGVSQSPRYKVAKRGQDVALRCDPISGHVSLFWYQQALGQGPEFLTYFQNEAQLDKSGLPSDRFFAERPEGSVSTLKIQRTQQEDSAVYLCASSLGGRASTDTQYFGPGTRLTVL.

CDR3 nucleotide sequence: TGTGCCAGCAGGAAGGGACAGGGGGCAGTTGAAGCTTTCTTT. As protein: CASRKGQGAVEAFF. V usage is TRBV6-5 and J usage is TRBJ1-1; the match to TRBD1 covers 12 bases. The germline V gene encodes CDR1 MNHEY and CDR2 SVGAGI. Trimming removed 6 bases from V and 7 bases from J; junction bases left unmatched: 6. This CDR3 comprises 14 residues.

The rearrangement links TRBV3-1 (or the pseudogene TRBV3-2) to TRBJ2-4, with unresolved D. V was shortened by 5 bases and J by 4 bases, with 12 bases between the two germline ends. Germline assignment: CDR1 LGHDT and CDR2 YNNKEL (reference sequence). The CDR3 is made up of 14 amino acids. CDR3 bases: TGTGCCAGCAGCTGCCGGGCTCGAAAAAACATTCAGTACTTC. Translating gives CASSCRARKNIQYF.